This T cell receptor beta chain was identified during a study of cytomegalovirus exposure and HLA in healthy donors (dated by TCRdb to about 2017). Background for the entire study: In an earlier analysis of about 560 of the donors, roughly 300 Gb of sequence data and approximately 100 million unique TCR beta sequences from about 179 million T cells were reported. An early release that covered approximately 600 HLA-typed donors contained around 300 gigabases of sequencing data and approximately 85 million unique TCR sequences. Alongside the repertoire data, information on donor age, sex, ethnicity and CMV serostatus was compiled. The genetic ancestry cluster associated with self-reported Caucasian donors included 81% of the roughly 410 genotyped donors. The later analysis used no new phenotypic data to find candidate immune exposures, relying instead on TCR beta sequences and their occurrence across donors. About five DR-DQ haplotypes were treated as single units for association and clustering because of strong linkage in the cohort. The study aimed to test whether cataloging public T cell receptors could reveal signatures of past pathogen exposure. In a later analysis, previously published TCR beta repertoires from 550 to 750 donors were re-analyzed and high-resolution HLA genotyping was added so that TCR occurrence patterns could be studied. The study profiled the T cell repertoires of more than 500 subjects by immunosequencing and related them to cytomegalovirus serostatus. An earlier analysis of about 600 of the donors used high-throughput TCR beta sequencing to judge whether each TCR beta V gene segment behaved as functional or pseudogenic. Class I and class II HLA loci were covered by the typing at four-digit resolution. In a later genetic analysis, genome-wide SNP genotypes for about 65% of the roughly 670 donors were used, and that subset was treated as a discovery cohort. The number of donors typed differed by locus, with roughly 629-640 for A, B, C, DRB1 and DQB1, 522 for DQA1, over 600 for DPA1, and around 430 for DPB1. Among a few hundred genotyped donors of the cohort, an average of about 240,000 unique TCR beta nucleotide sequences were sequenced per donor, roughly a sixth of them non-productive. Along with the roughly 710-subject first cohort, a separate validation cohort of around 120 different subjects was used. To predict cytomegalovirus infection status, the study brought together high-throughput TCR immunosequencing, statistical association of individual TCRs with disease status, and machine learning. Every discovery cohort repertoire had been produced on one sequencing platform. General study outcomes and caveats: The classifier was reported to diagnose cytomegalovirus status with high specificity and sensitivity in both the original and validation cohorts. The only immune exposure information available for the cohort was CMV serostatus. An earlier analysis of around 600 of the donors showed that most TCR beta V segments appeared in productive rearrangements either about 87% or about 30% of the time, which broadly matched IMGT annotations. Roughly uniform sequencing depth across donors was assumed in presence/absence analyses, although this assumption may not hold. About 17 rarely observed V segments, including chromosome 9 orphons, were excluded from the earlier analysis of a few hundred of the donors because counts were too low. A later analysis found that TCR association rates varied across HLA loci, with DRB1 alleles showing the most associated TCRs and HLA-C alleles the fewest. Most CMV-associated TCR beta chains appeared to be HLA-restricted in a later analysis, and the HLA associations seemed to be driven largely by CMV exposure. The study listed 164 TCR beta chains as associated with cytomegalovirus. The 87-base-pair reads could not distinguish some IMGT-functional V segments, including TRBV6-2 and TRBV6-3, so those segments were excluded. A cluster of highly shared sequence variants was judged likely to represent a technical artifact of the sequencing pipeline. A further reported finding was that TCR beta sequences accurately predicted the HLA-A and HLA-B alleles for most subjects in the first cohort. A few of the identified cytomegalovirus-associated TCR beta chains were confirmed in vitro to be specific for cytomegalovirus antigens. When HLA alleles, especially DR and DQ, strongly co-occurred, attributing TCR associations to individual alleles was difficult. According to a later analysis, parvovirus B19, influenza, CMV and Epstein-Barr virus appeared linked to several top co-occurrence clusters. It was suggested by the authors that the approach could potentially be generalized to other disease states and immunological phenotypes. A later genetic analysis associated a missense DCLRE1C variant with V-gene and J-gene trimming of TCR beta chains, and an independent cohort replicated the association. Because HLA typing was unavailable for some donors at each locus, only the typed subset was used in association tests. In this cohort, only TCR beta chains were sequenced, and detectable features were limited by the absence of alpha or paired-chain data. Across donors, most TCR sequences were observed very rarely, whereas some public TCRs were present in many individuals. Compared with equally common non-associated chains, HLA-associated TCR beta chains in a later analysis were more clonally expanded and had lower generation probabilities. At a false discovery rate of 0.05, a later analysis linked 16,951 TCR beta sequences to specific HLA alleles. In a later genetic analysis, fewer N-insertions in productive TCRs were reported among donors in an Asian-associated ancestry cluster than the roughly 700-donor mean. Linkage disequilibrium might explain the correlated functional status among segregating V segments, but an unknown experimental factor could not be excluded.

Library method: the immunoSEQ multiplex PCR assay. For the multiplex PCR, a mixture combining 60 forward primers for TCR Vbeta segments and 13 reverse primers for TCR Jbeta segments was used. The CDR3 region of rearranged TCR beta genes was amplified from genomic DNA by a multiplex PCR assay. The Illumina HiSeq System was used to sequence the amplified TCR beta libraries as 87-base-pair reads. As for the original processing: Across the 666 repertoires, a later analysis counted 60 million to 90 million unique TCR beta chains, approximately 12 million of which were shared by at least two donors. Raw reads were error-corrected and collapsed into unique sequences by a nearest-neighbor algorithm in which closely related sequences were merged to remove PCR and sequencing errors. Alignment of CDR3 sequences to IMGT reference sequences was used to assign V, D and J gene segments. For a sequence to be retained, a match of at least six nucleotides to both a V gene segment and a J gene segment was required. A rearrangement was called productive if the CDR3 had no stop codons and remained in frame with V and J, and every other rearrangement was called non-productive. CDR3 was defined by IMGT convention, running from the second conserved V-encoded cysteine to the conserved J-encoded phenylalanine. The earlier analysis of 587 of the donors excluded any sequence lacking an unambiguous match to a single V gene segment. An earlier analysis of a few hundred of the donors classified V segments as functional when productive rearrangements were above 56.7% and as segregating when the standard deviation between donors was above 5%. To diagnose cytomegalovirus status from the catalog of TCR beta chain sequences, a statistical classification framework was built. A later analysis assigned V and J genes by comparing TCR nucleotide sequences with IMGT/GENE-DB human TR gene sequences. The TCRdist pipeline was used in a later analysis to assign CDR3 sequences and most-parsimonious VDJ recombination scenarios. A later analysis defined each TCR beta chain by its CDR3 amino acid sequence plus V-gene family, and excluded reads lacking a unique V-gene family. A later analysis removed 450 to 600 highly shared, low-generation-probability nucleotide sequences to deal with suspected cross-contamination and a sequencing artifact. For each public chain, a later analysis derived a clonal expansion index from normalized ranks of inferred template counts within each repertoire. In a later analysis, generation probabilities were computed using a VDJ recombination model fitted to out-of-frame rearrangements, and the results were checked against IGoR. Hypergeometric tests were used in a later analysis to score TCR-TCR, TCR-HLA and TCR-CMV co-occurrence, with a repertoire-size bias correction applied to the TCR pairs. A later analysis estimated false discovery rates by permuting HLA or CMV assignments 20 times. A later analysis grouped co-occurring TCRs with DBSCAN, adding TCRdist sequence similarity when clustering within HLA-allele-positive subsets. For co-occurrence clustering, repertoires with fewer than 30,000 or more than 120,000 public chains were excluded, along with about five repertoires with anomalous nucleotide sharing. This is the immuneACCESS table as TCRdb keeps it, with only in-frame sequences that have V and J called. A part of the clones is gone; compared with another copy, unresolved V genes explain less than half, and the rest is unexplained. That table gives V, J and clone size, and the DNA gave D and trimming. The table for this sample lists around 70,000 clones. The ten largest clonotypes hold roughly 0.8% of the sample.

Turning to this clone: There is no known antigen for this receptor.

The cohort comprised 710 or so healthy bone marrow donors. At the time of sampling, all cohort members were nominally healthy, though unrecorded immune exposures were likely present. The donor tested CMV seronegative, placing the donor among the 350 or so seronegative members of the cohort. Each donor provided a peripheral blood sample, and peripheral blood mononuclear cells were used for TCR beta sequencing. The Qiagen DNeasy Blood Extraction Kit was used to extract genomic DNA from the blood cell samples. There are 15 amino acids in the CDR3, from cysteine to phenylalanine inclusive. The DNA shown is the 45-base CDR3, in frame from base 1. Trimming leaves V shorter by 0 bases and J shorter by 5 bases, with the junction holding 5 bases beyond the gene matches. As encoded in the germline V gene, CDR1 is SGDLS while CDR2 is YYNGEE.

This receptor was taken from a boy aged 5-17 years in good health and CMV-seronegative. Sequencing was performed on PBMCs. The chain is made from TRBV9 and TRBJ2-1; TRBD2 aligns with 7 central bases. The sequenced DNA: TGTGCCAGCAGCGTAGGCCCCGGGACTAACAATGAGCAGTTCTTC. It translates as CASSVGPGTNNEQFF.